The T cell receptor beta chain described here comes from a study of technical replicates of blood from a handful of donors. Losses at the gene ends were 1 base for V and 2 bases for J; bases not matched to a gene: 5. The CDR3 loop spans 16 amino acids. In germline, CDR1 is LNHNV, CDR2 YYDKDF (reference sequence). Sequenced by immunoSEQ multiplex PCR; TCRdb stores in-frame clones only, minus some. This table has 75,000 to 90,000 clones, about 93% appearing once. Sequencing was carried out using T cells isolated from PBMCs. The rearrangement links TRBV15 to TRBJ2-3; 8 bases align to TRBD1. The TCR was taken from a human donor in good health. In DNA form, the CDR3 reads TGTGCCACCAGCAGAGGTCCAGGGGGCCCCACAGATACGCAGTATTTT. Translation: CATSRGPGGPTDTQYF. The whole variable domain, filled in from reference TRBV15 and TRBJ2-3, reads DAMVIQNPRYQVTQFGKPVTLSCSQTLNHNVMYWYQQKSSQAPKLLFHYYDKDFNNEADTPDNFQSRRPNTSFCFLDIRSPGLGDTAMYLCATSRGPGGPTDTQYFGPGTRLTVL.